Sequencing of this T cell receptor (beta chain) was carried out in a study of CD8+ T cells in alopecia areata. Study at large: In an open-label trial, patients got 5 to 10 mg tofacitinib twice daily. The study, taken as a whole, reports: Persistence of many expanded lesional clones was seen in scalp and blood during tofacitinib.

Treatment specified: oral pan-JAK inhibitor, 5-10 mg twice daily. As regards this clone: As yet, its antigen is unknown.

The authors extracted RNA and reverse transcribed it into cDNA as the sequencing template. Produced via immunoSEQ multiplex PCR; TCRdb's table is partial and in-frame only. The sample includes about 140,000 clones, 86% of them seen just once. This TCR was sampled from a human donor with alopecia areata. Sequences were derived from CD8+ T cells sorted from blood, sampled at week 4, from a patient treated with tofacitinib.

The CDR3 loop is CASSFPGTGGEQYF. DNA of the CDR3: TGTGCCAGCAGTTTCCCCGGGACCGGGGGGGAGCAGTACTTC. The chain couples TRBV27 to TRBJ2-7; 7 nucleotides line up with TRBD2. V lost 3 bases and J lost 7; bases outside the gene matches: 9. CDR3 length: 14 amino acids. Germline V lookup: CDR1 MNHEY, CDR2 SMNVEV (reference sequence).